This TCR beta chain was documented in a study of T cells of healthy individuals. At least ten counts were recorded for this clonotype. TCRdb called the 5' RACE reads again in MiXCR, with one record for every CDR3 protein. The table shows more than 60,000 distinct CDR3 sequences, with around 15% occurring only once. Germline assignment: CDR1 LGHDT and CDR2 YNNKEL (reference sequence). The CDR3 consists of 17 residues. V was pared by 0 bases and J by 0 bases, with 7 bases of the junction left unmatched. This TCR was recovered from a human donor in good health. The chain combines TRBV3-1 with TRBJ1-1; TRBD1 matches at 7 bases. Here the CDR3 reads CASSQDLPQGLNTEAFF. DNA of the CDR3: TGTGCCAGCAGCCAAGATCTTCCACAGGGGTTGAACACTGAAGCTTTCTTT.